The rows below give T cell receptor beta chains drawn from one sample of a study of Ad26.COV2.S vaccination and SARS-CoV-2 variants. The table came from immunoSEQ multiplex PCR; TCRdb's copy has only in-frame clones and leaves some out. The table has around 320,000 clones, 70% to 90% seen once. The sequenced sample was peripheral blood, obtained in a trial of Ad26.COV2.S vaccine versus placebo. Receptors were obtained from a person aged 18-60 years who received the Ad26.COV2.S COVID-19 vaccine or a placebo. The CDR3 runs from the conserved cysteine through the conserved F or W. Each record gives: D gene, J gene, V gene, CDR3 protein. The D gene is left open where the match is weak.

d_gene: TRBD1; j_gene: TRBJ2-4; v_gene: TRBV6-6; CDR3aa: CASSQRQGRNIQYF
d_gene: TRBD2; j_gene: TRBJ2-5; v_gene: TRBV7-9; CDR3aa: CASSPRGAGDETQYF
d_gene: TRBD1; j_gene: TRBJ1-2; v_gene: TRBV6-1; CDR3aa: CASSEGTGSAGYTF
d_gene: .; j_gene: TRBJ1-4; v_gene: TRBV5-5; CDR3aa: CASSWDTGNVPRGEKLFF
d_gene: TRBD1; j_gene: TRBJ2-7; v_gene: TRBV11-3; CDR3aa: CASSPTGGFYEQYF
d_gene: TRBD2; j_gene: TRBJ2-1; v_gene: TRBV6-2/TRBV6-3; CDR3aa: CASSTSSGYAYNEQFF
d_gene: .; j_gene: TRBJ2-7; v_gene: TRBV5-1; CDR3aa: CASSLGSEEQYF
d_gene: TRBD1; j_gene: TRBJ1-6; v_gene: TRBV28; CDR3aa: CASSYGQGSFHNSPLHF
d_gene: TRBD1; j_gene: TRBJ1-1; v_gene: TRBV18; CDR3aa: CASSPRPTGVNTEAFF
d_gene: .; j_gene: TRBJ1-4; v_gene: TRBV9; CDR3aa: CASSVGGGANEKLFF
d_gene: .; j_gene: TRBJ2-5; v_gene: TRBV6-1; CDR3aa: CASSEGPNSLKTQYF
d_gene: TRBD1; j_gene: TRBJ2-1; v_gene: TRBV4-2; CDR3aa: CASSPVTQGVNEQFF
d_gene: .; j_gene: TRBJ2-1; v_gene: TRBV7-2; CDR3aa: CASSLVGSNYNEQFF
d_gene: .; j_gene: TRBJ2-7; v_gene: TRBV24-1; CDR3aa: CATSDTAAGGYEQYF
d_gene: .; j_gene: TRBJ2-7; v_gene: TRBV7-9; CDR3aa: CASSREDGALSEQYF
d_gene: TRBD1; j_gene: TRBJ1-4; v_gene: TRBV24-1; CDR3aa: CATSNYGTGQEEKLFF
d_gene: .; j_gene: TRBJ1-6; v_gene: TRBV28; CDR3aa: CASSSRQGGSFSPLHF
d_gene: .; j_gene: TRBJ2-7; v_gene: TRBV7-9; CDR3aa: CASARDPNSYEQYF
d_gene: TRBD1; j_gene: TRBJ1-1; v_gene: TRBV27; CDR3aa: CASSLLNRGTEAFF
d_gene: .; j_gene: TRBJ1-2; v_gene: TRBV18; CDR3aa: CASSPKGMMDYGYTF
d_gene: TRBD1; j_gene: TRBJ2-1; v_gene: TRBV15; CDR3aa: CATSTLGTGSKDEQFF
d_gene: .; j_gene: TRBJ1-2; v_gene: TRBV28; CDR3aa: CASISGGRFYGYTF
d_gene: .; j_gene: TRBJ2-3; v_gene: TRBV7-8; CDR3aa: CASSQTGSLTDTQYF
d_gene: .; j_gene: TRBJ2-3; v_gene: TRBV19; CDR3aa: CASSTRTSLTDTQYF
d_gene: TRBD2; j_gene: TRBJ2-2; v_gene: TRBV11-3; CDR3aa: CASSTPGGANTGELFF
d_gene: .; j_gene: TRBJ2-4; v_gene: TRBV15; CDR3aa: CATSSVPDLAKNIQYF
d_gene: .; j_gene: TRBJ1-1; v_gene: TRBV27; CDR3aa: CASYPLTGPNTEAFF
d_gene: TRBD1; j_gene: TRBJ1-6; v_gene: TRBV5-1; CDR3aa: CASSLRQGSDSPLHF
d_gene: .; j_gene: TRBJ1-4; v_gene: TRBV5-1; CDR3aa: CASRGNTATNEKLFF
d_gene: .; j_gene: TRBJ1-5; v_gene: TRBV7-8; CDR3aa: CASSLILPGVKQPQHF
d_gene: TRBD1; j_gene: TRBJ2-7; v_gene: TRBV19; CDR3aa: CASSQTGASEQYF
d_gene: .; j_gene: TRBJ2-2; v_gene: TRBV5-1; CDR3aa: CASSLWGTGELFF
d_gene: TRBD1; j_gene: TRBJ2-1; v_gene: TRBV11-3; CDR3aa: CASSSGTAWNEQFF
d_gene: .; j_gene: TRBJ1-1; v_gene: TRBV9; CDR3aa: CASSERGPNTEAFF
d_gene: .; j_gene: TRBJ2-7; v_gene: TRBV19; CDR3aa: CASSIAARESSYEQYF
d_gene: .; j_gene: TRBJ1-1; v_gene: TRBV18; CDR3aa: CASSPTSSGNTEAFF
d_gene: .; j_gene: TRBJ2-3; v_gene: TRBV20-1; CDR3aa: CSAPWGDTQYF
d_gene: .; j_gene: TRBJ2-7; v_gene: TRBV24-1; CDR3aa: CATSVSGGNHEQYF
d_gene: .; j_gene: TRBJ2-7; v_gene: TRBV28; CDR3aa: CASSFSASEQYF
d_gene: .; j_gene: TRBJ2-7; v_gene: TRBV5-1; CDR3aa: CASSLEGSPYEQYF
d_gene: TRBD1; j_gene: TRBJ1-4; v_gene: TRBV28; CDR3aa: CASTFEGQGRKLFF
d_gene: .; j_gene: TRBJ1-5; v_gene: TRBV5-6; CDR3aa: CASSLGGLETQHF
d_gene: TRBD2; j_gene: TRBJ2-3; v_gene: TRBV5-1; CDR3aa: CASSSLTSGNTDTQYF
d_gene: .; j_gene: TRBJ1-5; v_gene: TRBV30; CDR3aa: CAWSRQGGANQPQHF
d_gene: .; j_gene: TRBJ2-6; v_gene: TRBV28; CDR3aa: CASSSSSGANVLTF
d_gene: TRBD1; j_gene: TRBJ2-2; v_gene: TRBV19; CDR3aa: CASSKQGAPGELFF
d_gene: TRBD2; j_gene: TRBJ2-5; v_gene: TRBV6-5; CDR3aa: CASSMRGGLETQYF
d_gene: .; j_gene: TRBJ1-6; v_gene: TRBV19; CDR3aa: CASHAGTSNSPLHF
d_gene: .; j_gene: TRBJ2-2; v_gene: TRBV7-3; CDR3aa: CASSLFGANTGELFF
d_gene: TRBD1; j_gene: TRBJ1-1; v_gene: TRBV30; CDR3aa: CAWSGDSGWGWNTEAFF
d_gene: TRBD1; j_gene: TRBJ1-1; v_gene: TRBV18; CDR3aa: CASSPGTGGPRSTEAFF